The 15 T cell receptor beta chains reported below all come from one sample, sequenced in a study of blood T cell repertoires in COVID-19. Libraries were prepared by immunoSEQ multiplex PCR; TCRdb keeps only in-frame clonotypes and omits some of them. Altogether 300,000 or so clones are present, 86% being singletons, with the ten largest covering 4% to 5%. Material: PBMCs or T cells enriched from blood (not recorded which). These receptors were collected from a middle-aged woman with acute COVID-19.

This chain uses TRBV4-3 with TRBJ1-6; perhaps TRBD1 as D (6 bases). The V and J ends lost 1 base and 13 bases respectively, with 14 bases between them. Germline lookup yields CDR1 LGHNA and CDR2 YSLEER. The CDR3 extends over 14 amino acids. The DNA for the CDR3 is TGCGCCAGCAGCCAAGGGGAGGGACATTGGCCCCTCCACTTT. Its protein product is CASSQGEGHWPLHF.

This sequence joins TRBV12-5 and TRBJ2-7; the D gene is possibly TRBD1 (6 bases). Germline CDR1 and CDR2: LGHNT and FRNRAP. V lost 1 base to trimming and J lost 6 bases, with 13 bases between them. CDR3 length equals 14 residues. The CDR3 loop is CASGLGFVGAEQYF. CDR3 nucleotides: TGTGCTAGTGGTTTGGGGTTTGTGGGGGCCGAGCAGTACTTC.

This chain connects TRBV7-2 to TRBJ1-4, with unresolved D. The CDR3 loop spans 14 amino acids. The V gene's germline CDR1 is SGHTA and CDR2 FQGNSA. The V end lost 6 bases, the J end lost 0 bases, and 8 bases lay between the germline ends. The CDR3 spells CASRPGTTNEKLFF. The CDR3 region has the DNA TGTGCCAGCAGGCCCGGGACAACTAATGAAAAACTGTTTTTT.

V and J are TRBV2 and TRBJ2-7; D is possibly TRBD1 (5 bases). CDR1 SNHLY and CDR2 FYNNEI come from the germline V gene. This CDR3 is built from 14 residues. The ends were cut back, 4 bases at V and 4 bases at J, with 14 bases in the middle. CDR3 sequence (DNA): TGTGCCAGCAGTGGCCAGGGTCTTGGGTACGAGCAGTACTTC. Protein: CASSGQGLGYEQYF.

The V call is TRBV7-2, the J call TRBJ2-1, with a tentative D call TRBD2 (6 bases). The germline V and J ends were trimmed by 1 base and 5 bases, with 12 bases remaining between them. The length of the CDR3 is 15 residues. Germline V gives CDR1 SGHTA, CDR2 FQGNSA. For the CDR3, the DNA is TGTGCCAGCAGCTTAGAGGGACTTCAAAACAATGAGCAGTTCTTC. Protein: CASSLEGLQNNEQFF.

This clone was seen a single time. The J gene is TRBJ1-1, the V gene TRBV24-1; D is unresolved. The germline CDR1 and CDR2 sequences are KGHDR and SFDVKD. CDR3 length: 12 amino acids. The ends were cut back, 6 bases at V and 2 bases at J, with 6 bases in the middle. The CDR3 sequence: CATSKSNTEAFF. The CDR3, as DNA: TGTGCCACCAGTAAGAGCAACACTGAAGCTTTCTTT.

This chain connects TRBV27 to TRBJ2-1; D unresolved. The CDR3 contains 15 residues. V lost 2 bases and J 0 bases, leaving 8 bases between the germline ends. CDR1 and CDR2 from the germline V gene are MNHEY and SMNVEV (reference sequence). The CDR3: CASSLRLSSYNEQFF. In DNA form, the CDR3 reads TGTGCCAGCAGTTTACGACTTAGCTCCTACAATGAGCAGTTCTTC.

The CDR3 DNA follows: TGTGCCAGCACCCCCCCGGGGGGGGGCTTCTACGAGCAGTACTTC. Translation gives CASTPPGGGFYEQYF. The chain couples TRBV28 to TRBJ2-7; 8 bases line up with TRBD2. Germline CDR1 MDHEN, CDR2 SYDVKM. V dropped 7 bases and J dropped 3; count of bases not matched to a gene: 11. The CDR3 consists of 15 residues.

This clone was counted once. The chain uses TRBV7-2 and TRBJ2-7; no reliable D call. With 7 bases removed from V and 6 bases from J, the gap between germline ends came to 28 bases. The CDR3 extends over 17 amino acids. Per germline, CDR1 SGHTA and CDR2 FQGNSA. The CDR3: CASTSLQGPGLLREQYF. The CDR3 DNA reads TGTGCCAGCACCTCCCTGCAAGGCCCAGGTCTTTTGCGCGAGCAGTACTTC.

This clone has more than one count but fewer than ten. The rearrangement joins TRBV13 to TRBJ2-7; unclear D gene. The CDR3 is 11 residues long. Trimming took off 2 bases at V and 5 bases at J, with 4 bases between the two ends. Germline lookup yields CDR1 PRHDT and CDR2 FYEKMQ (reference sequence). CDR3 sequence: CASSLLHEQYF. DNA of the CDR3: TGTGCCAGCAGCTTACTCCACGAGCAGTACTTC.

The chain combines TRBV5-6 with TRBJ1-5; tentatively, D is TRBD1 (6 bases). V was cut by 1 base and J by 0 bases, with 14 bases left in between. The CDR3 covers 17 residues. Germline V CDR1 and CDR2: SGHDT, YYEEEE. CDR3 amino acids: CASSLTGKVYSNQPQHF. The CDR3 region has the DNA TGTGCCAGCAGCTTGACAGGGAAGGTTTATAGCAATCAGCCCCAGCATTTT.

The CDR3 protein is CASSSKGLAGGPYNEQFF. Written as DNA, the CDR3 is TGTGCCAGCAGCTCAAAGGGACTAGCGGGGGGTCCCTACAATGAGCAGTTCTTC. The V call is TRBV7-2, the J call TRBJ2-1, with 15 positions matching TRBD2. CDR1 SGHTA and CDR2 FQGNSA come from the germline V gene. The V and J ends lost 4 bases and 2 bases, in that order; junction bases with no gene match: 6. The CDR3 is made up of 18 amino acids.

The J gene is TRBJ1-1, the V gene TRBV5-1; 7 bases align to TRBD1. The CDR3 is 13 residues long. Germline V CDR1 and CDR2: SGHRS, YFSETQ. The J segment lost 5 bases and the V segment lost 4 bases, leaving 5 bases of the junction unmatched. The CDR3 loop is CASSPRGPTEAFF. Written as DNA, the CDR3 is TGCGCCAGCAGCCCAAGGGGGCCTACTGAAGCTTTCTTT.

The rearrangement joins TRBV19 to TRBJ2-1; 8 positions agree with TRBD2. CDR1 is LNHDA and CDR2 is SQIVND in the germline V gene (reference sequence). The J segment lost 0 bases and the V segment lost 7 bases, leaving 5 bases of the junction unmatched. The CDR3 extends over 15 amino acids. Written as DNA, the CDR3 is TGTGCCAGTACAGCGGGGGCCTCCTCCTACAATGAGCAGTTCTTC. Amino acids: CASTAGASSYNEQFF.

The gene calls are TRBV9 and TRBJ1-5; D call uncertain. The CDR3 covers 14 residues. CDR1 and CDR2 (germline): SGDLS, YYNGEE. The V end lost 4 bases, the J end lost 3 bases, and 11 bases lay between the germline ends. CDR3 nucleotide sequence: TGTGCCAGCAGCCCCGGGGTATTCAATCAGCCCCAGCATTTT. Protein product: CASSPGVFNQPQHF.